The 2 T cell receptor beta chains in this list originate from one sample, sequenced in a study of CD8 T cells in ankylosing spondylitis. Broader study findings: Characteristic of ankylosing spondylitis blood, it appeared, was a TCR beta motif comprising several highly homologous variants.

No cognate antigen is known for these TCRs. TCRdb itself ran the 5' RACE reads through MiXCR, one entry per CDR3 protein. The table includes about 340,000 distinct CDR3 sequences, roughly 8% detected once. The specimen was blood, either unsorted or a sorted T cell fraction (not recorded which). The origin of the receptors is a male donor with ankylosing spondylitis.

This chain uses TRBV24-1 with TRBJ2-2; D is unresolved. The CDR3 is 13 residues long. Germline CDR1 reads KGHDR; CDR2 reads SFDVKD. V lost 0 bases to trimming and J lost 7 bases, with 5 bases between them. CDR3 bases: TGTGCCACCAGTGATTTGCTCGGCGGGGAGCTGTTTTTT. Protein: CATSDLLGGELFF.

The chain is built from TRBV5-1 and TRBJ1-4; 7 bases are shared with TRBD1. The germline gives CDR1 SGHRS, CDR2 YFSETQ. J gave up 7 bases and V 4 bases, and 7 bases lay outside the gene matches. CDR3 length: 14 residues. Here the CDR3 DNA reads TGCGCCAGCAGCCAGGGACAGAAGGGTGAAAAACTGTTTTTT. This sequence encodes CASSQGQKGEKLFF.